There are a few counts of the clone carrying this T cell receptor beta chain. Antigen specificity is unknown. TCRdb re-derived calls from the reads in MiXCR, one entry per CDR3 protein. The repertoire holds some 800,000 distinct CDR3 sequences, 30% to 35% seen once, with roughly an eighth in the top ten. The V gene lost 0 bases and the J gene lost 7 bases, with 13 bases spanning the gap. This CDR3 has 15 residues. Germline V gene data show CDR1 as LGHNA and CDR2 as YNFKEQ. The sample originates from a study of T cell repertoires in cytomegalovirus infection. General study points: HLA-C-restricted CMV-specific TCR beta clonotypes were dominant in the ex vivo response.

The chain is built from TRBV4-2 and TRBJ2-1, with D possibly matching TRBD2 (7 bases). The specimen comprised cultured CD8+ T cells from PBMCs, sampled from culture after CMV antigen stimulation. The source of this sequence is a human donor in good health (CMV status not recorded). Some clones in this sample may be carry-over from other donors' samples. DNA of the CDR3: TGTGCCAGCAGCCAAGATGCGGGGGCGGCGAATGAGCAGTTCTTC. As protein: CASSQDAGAANEQFF.